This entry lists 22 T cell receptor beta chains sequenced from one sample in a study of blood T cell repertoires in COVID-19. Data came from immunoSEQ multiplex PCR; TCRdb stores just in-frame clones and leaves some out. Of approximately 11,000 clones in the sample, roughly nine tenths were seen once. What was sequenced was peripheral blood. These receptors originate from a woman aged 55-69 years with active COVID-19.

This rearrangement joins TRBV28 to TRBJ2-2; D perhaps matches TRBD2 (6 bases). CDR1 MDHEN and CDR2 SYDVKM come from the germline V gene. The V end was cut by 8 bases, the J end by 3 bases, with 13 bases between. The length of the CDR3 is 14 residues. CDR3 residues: CASGGASHTGELFF. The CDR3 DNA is TGTGCCAGCGGAGGGGCTTCTCACACCGGGGAGCTGTTTTTT.

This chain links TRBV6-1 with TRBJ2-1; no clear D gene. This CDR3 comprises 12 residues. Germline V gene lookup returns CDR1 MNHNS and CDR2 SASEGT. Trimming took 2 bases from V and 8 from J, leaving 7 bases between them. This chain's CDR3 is CASSESHYEQFF. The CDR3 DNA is TGTGCCAGCAGTGAAAGTCACTATGAGCAGTTCTTC.

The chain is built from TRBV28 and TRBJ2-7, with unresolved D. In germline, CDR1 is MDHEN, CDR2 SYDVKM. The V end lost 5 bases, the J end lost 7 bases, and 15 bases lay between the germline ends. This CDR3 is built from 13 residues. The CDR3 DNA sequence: TGTGCCAGCAGTCGGCCCTCGGGTTTGGAGCAGTACTTC. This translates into CASSRPSGLEQYF.

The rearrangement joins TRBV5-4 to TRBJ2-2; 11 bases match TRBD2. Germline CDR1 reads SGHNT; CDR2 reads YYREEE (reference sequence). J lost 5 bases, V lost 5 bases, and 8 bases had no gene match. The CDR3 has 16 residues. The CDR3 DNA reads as TGTGCCAGCAGAGGCAATAGCGGGAGGGGGACCGGGGAGCTGTTTTTT. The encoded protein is CASRGNSGRGTGELFF.

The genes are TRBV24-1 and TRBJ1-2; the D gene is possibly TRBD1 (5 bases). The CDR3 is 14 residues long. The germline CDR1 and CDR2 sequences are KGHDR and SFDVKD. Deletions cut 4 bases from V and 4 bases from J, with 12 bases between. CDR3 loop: CATSDRVRGYGYTF. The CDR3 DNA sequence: TGTGCCACCAGTGACAGGGTTCGCGGCTATGGCTACACCTTC.

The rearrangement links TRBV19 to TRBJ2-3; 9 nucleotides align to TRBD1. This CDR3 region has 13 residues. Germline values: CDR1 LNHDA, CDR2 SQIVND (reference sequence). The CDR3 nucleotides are TGTGCGGCCGGGACAGGGTACGCAGATACGCAGTATTTT. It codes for CAAGTGYADTQYF.

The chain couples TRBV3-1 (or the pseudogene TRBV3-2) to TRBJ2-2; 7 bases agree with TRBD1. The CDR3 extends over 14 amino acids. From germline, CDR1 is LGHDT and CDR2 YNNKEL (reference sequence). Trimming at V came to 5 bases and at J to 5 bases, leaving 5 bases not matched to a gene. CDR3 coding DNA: TGTGCCAGCAGCATGGGACAGTCGACCGGGGAGCTGTTTTTT. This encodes CASSMGQSTGELFF.

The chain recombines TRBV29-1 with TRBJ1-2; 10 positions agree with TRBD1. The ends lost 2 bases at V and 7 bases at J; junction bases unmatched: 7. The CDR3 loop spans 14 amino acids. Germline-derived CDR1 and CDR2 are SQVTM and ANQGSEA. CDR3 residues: CSVENGTGVFGYTF. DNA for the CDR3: TGCAGCGTTGAAAACGGGACAGGGGTTTTTGGCTACACCTTC.

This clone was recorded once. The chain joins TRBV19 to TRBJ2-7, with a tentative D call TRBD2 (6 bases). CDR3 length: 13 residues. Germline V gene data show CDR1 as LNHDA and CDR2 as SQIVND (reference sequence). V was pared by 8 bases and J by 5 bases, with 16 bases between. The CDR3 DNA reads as TGTGCCAGTGGGGAACGGGGGATCCACGAGCAGTACGTC. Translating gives CASGERGIHEQYV.

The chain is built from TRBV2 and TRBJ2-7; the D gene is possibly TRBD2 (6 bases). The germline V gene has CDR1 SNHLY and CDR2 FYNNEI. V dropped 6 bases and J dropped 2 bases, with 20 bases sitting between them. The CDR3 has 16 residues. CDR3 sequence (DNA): TGTGCCAGCAGGCGGGGTGGGGGGACCGTACCCTACGAGCAGTACTTC. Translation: CASRRGGGTVPYEQYF.

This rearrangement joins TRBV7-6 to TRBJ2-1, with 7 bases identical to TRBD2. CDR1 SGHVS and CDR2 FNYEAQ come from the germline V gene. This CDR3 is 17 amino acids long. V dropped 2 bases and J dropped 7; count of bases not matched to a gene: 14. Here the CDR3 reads CASSLSPSGKRTNEQFF. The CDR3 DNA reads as TGTGCCAGCAGCTTAAGCCCTAGCGGTAAGCGGACGAATGAGCAGTTCTTC.

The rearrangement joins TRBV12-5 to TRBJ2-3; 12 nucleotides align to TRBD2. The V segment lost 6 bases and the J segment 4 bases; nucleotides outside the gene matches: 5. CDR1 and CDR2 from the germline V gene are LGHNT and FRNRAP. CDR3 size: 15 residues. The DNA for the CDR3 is TGTGCTAGTGGAATCCTAGCGGGGGGGCCAGATACGCAGTATTTT. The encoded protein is CASGILAGGPDTQYF.

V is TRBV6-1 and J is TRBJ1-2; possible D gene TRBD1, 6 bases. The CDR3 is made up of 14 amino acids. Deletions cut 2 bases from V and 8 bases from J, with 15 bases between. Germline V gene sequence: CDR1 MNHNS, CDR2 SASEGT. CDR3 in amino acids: CASSEWDNRIGYTF. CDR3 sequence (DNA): TGTGCCAGCAGTGAATGGGACAATCGCATCGGCTACACCTTC.

The CDR3 loop reads CAISDEGSFYNEQFF. The DNA of the CDR3 is TGTGCCATCAGTGACGAGGGTTCCTTCTACAATGAGCAGTTCTTC. The chain links TRBV10-3 to TRBJ2-1; the D gene is possibly TRBD2 (5 bases). Trimming left V 3 bases short and J 3 bases short, with 12 bases between. Germline V gene data show CDR1 as ENHRY and CDR2 as SYGVKD. The CDR3 sequence is 15 residues long.

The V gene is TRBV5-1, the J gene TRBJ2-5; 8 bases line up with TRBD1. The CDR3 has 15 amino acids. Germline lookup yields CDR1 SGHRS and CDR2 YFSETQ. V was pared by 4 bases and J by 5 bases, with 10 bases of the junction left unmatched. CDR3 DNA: TGCGCCAGCAGCGGACAGGGTGTCGGGGGTGAGACCCAGTACTTC. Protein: CASSGQGVGGETQYF.

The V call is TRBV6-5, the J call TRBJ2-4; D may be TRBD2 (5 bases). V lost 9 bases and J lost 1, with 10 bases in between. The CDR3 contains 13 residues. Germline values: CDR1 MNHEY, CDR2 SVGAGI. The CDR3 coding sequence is TGTGCCAGTAACGGGGTGGCCAAAAACATTCAGTACTTC. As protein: CASNGVAKNIQYF.

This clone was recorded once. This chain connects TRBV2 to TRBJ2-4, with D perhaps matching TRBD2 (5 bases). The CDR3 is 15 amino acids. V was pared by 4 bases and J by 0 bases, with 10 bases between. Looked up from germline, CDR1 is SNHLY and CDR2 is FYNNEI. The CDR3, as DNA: TGTGCCAGCAGTGGCGGGTTTTTAGCCAAAAACATTCAGTACTTC. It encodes CASSGGFLAKNIQYF.

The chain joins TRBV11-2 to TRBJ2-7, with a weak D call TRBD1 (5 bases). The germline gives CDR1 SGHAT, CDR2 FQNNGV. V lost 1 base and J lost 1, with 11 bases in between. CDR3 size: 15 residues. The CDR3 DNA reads TGTGCCAGCAGCTTAGGTCCCAGGGCATCCTACGAGCAGTACTTC. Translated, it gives CASSLGPRASYEQYF.

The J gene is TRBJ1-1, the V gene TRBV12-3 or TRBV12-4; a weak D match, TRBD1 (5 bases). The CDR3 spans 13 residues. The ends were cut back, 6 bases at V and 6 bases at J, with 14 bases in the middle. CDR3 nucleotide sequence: TGTGCCAGCAGCCCGATAAGGGGCGCTGAAGCTTTCTTT. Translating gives CASSPIRGAEAFF.

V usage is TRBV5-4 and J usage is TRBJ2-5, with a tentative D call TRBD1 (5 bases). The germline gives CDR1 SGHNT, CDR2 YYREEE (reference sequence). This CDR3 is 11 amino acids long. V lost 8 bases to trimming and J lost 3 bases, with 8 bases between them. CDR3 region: CASIREETQYF. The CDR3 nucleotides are TGTGCCAGTATCAGGGAAGAGACCCAGTACTTC.

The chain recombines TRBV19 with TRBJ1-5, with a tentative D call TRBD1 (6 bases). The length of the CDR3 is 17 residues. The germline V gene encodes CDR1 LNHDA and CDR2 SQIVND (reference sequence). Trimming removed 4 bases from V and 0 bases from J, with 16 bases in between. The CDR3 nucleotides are TGTGCCAGTAGTAGCACCTCCGGGACAAATAGCAATCAGCCCCAGCATTTT. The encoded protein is CASSSTSGTNSNQPQHF. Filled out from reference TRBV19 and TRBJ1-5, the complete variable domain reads DGGITQSPKYLFRKEGQNVTLSCEQNLNHDAMYWYRQDPGQGLRLIYYSQIVNDFQKGDIAEGYSVSREKKESFPLTVTSAQKNPTAFYLCASSSTSGTNSNQPQHFGDGTRLSIL.

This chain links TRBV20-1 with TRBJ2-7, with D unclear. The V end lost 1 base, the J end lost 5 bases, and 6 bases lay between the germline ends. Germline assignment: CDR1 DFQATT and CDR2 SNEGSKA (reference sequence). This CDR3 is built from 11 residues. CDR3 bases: TGCAGTGCTAGAGGCGGCCACGAGCAGTACGTC. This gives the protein CSARGGHEQYV.